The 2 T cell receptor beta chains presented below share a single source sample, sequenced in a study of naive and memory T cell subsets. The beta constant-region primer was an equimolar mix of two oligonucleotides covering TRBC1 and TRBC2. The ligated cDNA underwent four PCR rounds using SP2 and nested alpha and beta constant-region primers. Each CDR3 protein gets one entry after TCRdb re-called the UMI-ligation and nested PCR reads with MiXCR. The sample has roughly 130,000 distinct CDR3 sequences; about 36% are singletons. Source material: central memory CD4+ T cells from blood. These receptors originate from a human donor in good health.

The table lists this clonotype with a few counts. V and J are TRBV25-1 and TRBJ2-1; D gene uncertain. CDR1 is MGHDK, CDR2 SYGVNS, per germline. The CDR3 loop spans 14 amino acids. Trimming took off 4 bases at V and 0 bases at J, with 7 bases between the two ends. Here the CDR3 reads CASSGGSSYNEQFF. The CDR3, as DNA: TGTGCCAGCAGTGGAGGAAGCTCCTACAATGAGCAGTTCTTC. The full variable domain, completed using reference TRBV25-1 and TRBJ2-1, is EADIYQTPRYLVIGTGKKITLECSQTMGHDKMYWYQQDPGMELHLIHYSYGVNSTEKGDLSSESTVSRIRTEHFPLTLESARPSHTSQYLCASSGGSSYNEQFFGPGTRLTVL.

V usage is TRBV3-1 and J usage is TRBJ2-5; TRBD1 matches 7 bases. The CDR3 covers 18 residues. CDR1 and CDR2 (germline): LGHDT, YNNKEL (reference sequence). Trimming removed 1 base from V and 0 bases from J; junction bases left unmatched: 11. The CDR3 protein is CASSQGFLGRGYQETQYF. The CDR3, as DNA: TGTGCCAGCAGCCAAGGATTTTTAGGCAGGGGGTACCAAGAGACCCAGTACTTC.